A single sample is the source of the 27 T cell receptor beta chains below, sequenced in a study of T cells after somatic rescue of genetic block. This table comes from immunoSEQ multiplex PCR, and its TCRdb copy is limited to in-frame clones, with some not included. The sample has roughly 70,000 clones, just over 90% seen once. Material: peripheral blood mononuclear cells (PBMCs). These receptors were obtained from a man aged 35-49 years.

V and J are TRBV5-1 and TRBJ2-1; possibly TRBD2 for D (5 bases). CDR1 and CDR2 (germline): SGHRS, YFSETQ. The length of the CDR3 is 14 residues. V shed 0 bases and J shed 10 bases, with 14 bases lying between them. The chain's CDR3 is CASSLVSASREQFF. The CDR3 DNA sequence: TGCGCCAGCAGCTTGGTGTCGGCTAGCAGGGAGCAGTTCTTC. The full variable domain, rest sourced from reference TRBV5-1 and TRBJ2-1, is KAGVTQTPRYLIKTRGQQVTLSCSPISGHRSVSWYQQTPGQGLQFLFEYFSETQRNKGNFPGRFSGRQFSNSRSEMNVSTLELGDSALYLCASSLVSASREQFFGPGTRLTVL.

The J gene is TRBJ2-2, the V gene TRBV5-4; TRBD1 matches at 11 bases. CDR1 is SGHNT and CDR2 is YYREEE in the germline V gene (reference sequence). J was trimmed by 4 bases and V by 4 bases; bases with no gene match: 6. There are 16 residues in the CDR3. The CDR3 coding sequence is TGTGCCAGCAGCAGACGGACAGGGGGCTTCACCGGGGAGCTGTTTTTT. The encoded protein is CASSRRTGGFTGELFF.

V usage is TRBV6-5 and J usage is TRBJ2-7; TRBD1 matches 8 bases. The CDR3 sequence is 14 residues long. Germline trimming cut 6 bases from V and 3 bases from J; bases unmatched to any gene: 7. The V gene's germline CDR1 is MNHEY and CDR2 SVGAGI. The CDR3 loop is CASRKPGTGYEQYF. In DNA form, the CDR3 reads TGTGCCAGCAGAAAACCCGGGACAGGCTACGAGCAGTACTTC.

This rearrangement joins TRBV6-1 to TRBJ1-4; D gene unclear. V lost 7 bases to trimming and J lost 2 bases, with 14 bases between them. The V gene's germline CDR1 is MNHNS and CDR2 SASEGT. The CDR3 sequence is 15 residues long. CDR3: CASTGKVATNEKLFF. DNA of the CDR3: TGTGCCAGCACGGGGAAAGTGGCTACTAATGAAAAACTGTTTTTT.

DNA of the CDR3: TGTGCCAGCTCACCACCCGCGCTAGCTGGGAGGGAGCAGTTCTTC. As protein: CASSPPALAGREQFF. V and J are TRBV18 and TRBJ2-1; TRBD2 is a possible D gene (6 bases). The V gene's germline CDR1 is KGHSH and CDR2 LQKENI. V gave up 0 bases and J gave up 10 bases, with 16 bases separating them. The CDR3 sequence is 15 residues long.

The genes are TRBV23-1 and TRBJ2-5; TRBD2 matches 11 bases. TRBV23-1 is designated an ORF whose function remains uncertain. CDR3 length equals 19 residues. Trimming removed 4 bases from V and 1 base from J; junction bases left unmatched: 14. CDR3 in DNA: TGCGCCAGCAGTCTCCTCCAGGAGGGACTAGCGGATACCCAAGAGACCCAGTACTTC. It translates to CASSLLQEGLADTQETQYF.

This chain connects TRBV9 to TRBJ1-3; D is uncertain. Germline CDR1 and CDR2: SGDLS and YYNGEE. V lost 6 bases, J lost 4 bases, and 11 bases lay in between. The CDR3 is made up of 13 amino acids. In nucleotides, the CDR3 is TGTGCCAGCACCTCCGGGCTGGGAAACACCATATATTTT. Amino acids: CASTSGLGNTIYF. The full variable domain, its missing parts supplied by reference TRBV9 and TRBJ1-3, is DSGVTQTPKHLITATGQRVTLRCSPRSGDLSVYWYQQSLDQGLQFLIQYYNGEERAKGNILERFSAQQFPDLHSELNLSSLELGDSALYFCASTSGLGNTIYFGEGSWLTVV.

The chain is built from TRBV7-2 and TRBJ2-5, with 9 bases matching TRBD1. Gene TRBJ2-7 matches the end of the DNA better, so the J call may be wrong. Germline assignment: CDR1 SGHTA and CDR2 FQGNSA. CDR3 size: 13 residues. In DNA form, the CDR3 reads TGTGCCAGCAGCCGGACAGGGGCTAGCGAGCAGTACTTC. Translating gives CASSRTGASEQYF.

The V and J genes are TRBV10-2 and TRBJ1-1, with D perhaps TRBD1 (6 bases). Trimming removed 6 bases from V and 3 bases from J, with 14 bases in between. The germline V gene encodes CDR1 WSHSY and CDR2 SAAADI. The CDR3 contains 14 residues. The chain's CDR3 is CASRLAGAYTEAFF. DNA for the CDR3: TGCGCCAGCAGATTGGCAGGGGCGTACACTGAAGCTTTCTTT.

The chain uses TRBV18 and TRBJ1-1; D is perhaps TRBD1 (5 bases). With 7 bases removed from V and 4 bases from J, the gap between germline ends came to 16 bases. The CDR3 length is 14 residues. Germline V gene lookup returns CDR1 KGHSH and CDR2 LQKENI. The DNA of the CDR3 is TGTGCCAGCTTACGCAGCGGGGGGAGCACTGAAGCTTTCTTT. Its protein product is CASLRSGGSTEAFF.

This sequence joins TRBV4-2 and TRBJ1-5, with 11 bases fitting TRBD1. With 0 bases clipped from V and 1 base from J, the junction kept 11 bases outside the gene matches. This CDR3 region has 20 residues. Germline-derived CDR1 and CDR2 are LGHNA and YNFKEQ. The CDR3 DNA sequence: TGTGCCAGCAGCCAAGATCTGAGGACAGGGGGCAGTGGGAGCAATCAGCCCCAGCATTTT. Amino acid sequence: CASSQDLRTGGSGSNQPQHF.

The chain carries TRBV11-1 and TRBJ1-1, with no clear D. The CDR3 runs to 15 residues. V lost 3 bases, J lost 0 bases, and 11 bases lay in between. CDR1 SGHAT and CDR2 FQDESV come from the germline V gene (reference sequence). The CDR3 loop reads CASSFSSRMNTEAFF. CDR3 DNA: TGTGCCAGCAGCTTTTCCAGCCGGATGAACACTGAAGCTTTCTTT. The complete variable domain, with remaining parts taken from reference TRBV11-1 and TRBJ1-1, reads EAEVAQSPRYKITEKSQAVAFWCDPISGHATLYWYRQILGQGPELLVQFQDESVVDDSQLPKDRFSAERLKGVDSTLKIQPAELGDSAMYLCASSFSSRMNTEAFFGQGTRLTVV.

The chain carries TRBV11-2 and TRBJ2-1, with 7 bases matching TRBD2. CDR3 length: 15 amino acids. Germline CDR1 is SGHAT and CDR2 is FQNNGV. With 6 bases clipped from V and 2 bases from J, the junction kept 7 bases outside the gene matches. The CDR3 DNA follows: TGTGCCAGCAGTTTCCTGGCGGGGGCCTACAATGAGCAGTTCTTC. This encodes CASSFLAGAYNEQFF.

The gene calls are TRBV28 and TRBJ2-1, with D unresolved. The CDR3 totals 11 residues. With 4 bases removed from V and 9 bases from J, the gap between germline ends came to 7 bases. Germline V gene sequence: CDR1 MDHEN, CDR2 SYDVKM. CDR3 sequence (DNA): TGTGCCAGCAGTTATAAGAGTGAGCAGTTCTTC. It translates to CASSYKSEQFF. The full variable domain, completed using reference TRBV28 and TRBJ2-1, is DVKVTQSSRYLVKRTGEKVFLECVQDMDHENMFWYRQDPGLGLRLIYFSYDVKMKEKGDIPEGYSVSREKKERFSLILESASTNQTSMYLCASSYKSEQFFGPGTRLTVL.

The chain couples TRBV2 to TRBJ1-5; D call uncertain. Germline V gives CDR1 SNHLY, CDR2 FYNNEI. CDR3 size: 13 residues. The ends were cut back, 3 bases at V and 5 bases at J, with 8 bases in the middle. The DNA of the CDR3 is TGTGCCAGCAGTGACGGAAACTATCAGCCCCAGCATTTT. Encoded protein: CASSDGNYQPQHF. The variable domain in full, with the rest retrieved from reference TRBV2 and TRBJ1-5, is EPEVTQTPSHQVTQMGQEVILRCVPISNHLYFYWYRQILGQKVEFLVSFYNNEISEKSEIFDDQFSVERPDGSNFTLKIRSTKLEDSAMYFCASSDGNYQPQHFGDGTRLSIL.

This clone was detected once. This sequence joins TRBV19 and TRBJ2-2; the D gene is possibly TRBD1 (5 bases). The V end was cut by 5 bases, the J end by 6 bases, with 16 bases between. CDR1 and CDR2 (germline): LNHDA, SQIVND (reference sequence). CDR3 length: 15 amino acids. This CDR3 is CASSSLLQGSGELFF. DNA for the CDR3: TGTGCCAGTAGTTCGCTCCTCCAGGGCTCCGGGGAGCTGTTTTTT.

V and J are TRBV4-1 and TRBJ2-3; D not resolved. V lost 4 bases and J 1 base, leaving 12 bases between the germline ends. CDR1 and CDR2 (germline): MGHRA, YSYEKL. The CDR3 length is 15 residues. The CDR3 region is CASSRPRTGTDTQYF. The DNA for the CDR3 is TGCGCCAGCAGCCGCCCGCGGACGGGCACAGATACGCAGTATTTT.

The chain carries TRBV5-1 and TRBJ1-1; 8 nucleotides agree with TRBD1. The V segment lost 0 bases and the J segment 0 bases; nucleotides outside the gene matches: 4. The CDR3 totals 16 residues. Germline CDR1 SGHRS, CDR2 YFSETQ. The CDR3 bases are TGCGCCAGCAGCTTGGACAGGGGGTTCATGAACACTGAAGCTTTCTTT. Translation: CASSLDRGFMNTEAFF.

This clone has just one count. V and J are TRBV19 and TRBJ1-5; 10 bases line up with TRBD1. This CDR3 is built from 15 residues. The V segment lost 3 bases and the J segment 4 bases; nucleotides outside the gene matches: 3. Germline V lookup: CDR1 LNHDA, CDR2 SQIVND (reference sequence). CDR3 in amino acids: CASSIGQGGNQPQHF. As DNA, the CDR3 is TGTGCCAGTAGTATTGGACAGGGGGGGAATCAGCCCCAGCATTTT.

The chain employs TRBV28 and TRBJ1-1; D is unresolved. V was clipped by 6 bases and J by 3 bases, with 11 bases between them. Germline CDR1 reads MDHEN; CDR2 reads SYDVKM. The CDR3 extends over 13 amino acids. CDR3 loop: CASRSPGDTEAFF. DNA for the CDR3: TGTGCCAGCAGGTCCCCCGGGGACACTGAAGCTTTCTTT. Supplemented by reference TRBV28 and TRBJ1-1, the full variable domain reads DVKVTQSSRYLVKRTGEKVFLECVQDMDHENMFWYRQDPGLGLRLIYFSYDVKMKEKGDIPEGYSVSREKKERFSLILESASTNQTSMYLCASRSPGDTEAFFGQGTRLTVV.

The chain has TRBV7-9 and TRBJ2-3; D ambiguous. V gave up 4 bases and J gave up 6 bases, with 8 bases separating them. The CDR3 runs to 12 residues. CDR1 and CDR2 (germline): SEHNR, FQNEAQ (reference sequence). The CDR3 sequence: CASSSVVDTQYF. The CDR3 coding sequence is TGTGCCAGCAGCTCCGTAGTGGATACGCAGTATTTT. Using reference TRBV7-9 and TRBJ2-3 for the parts outside the CDR3, the full variable domain is DTGVSQNPRHKITKRGQNVTFRCDPISEHNRLYWYRQTLGQGPEFLTYFQNEAQLEKSRLLSDRFSAERPKGSFSTLEIQRTEQGDSAMYLCASSSVVDTQYFGPGTRLTVL.

This rearrangement joins TRBV10-2 to TRBJ2-5; no clear D gene. Germline CDR1 is WSHSY and CDR2 is SAAADI. Trimming took 3 bases from V and 8 from J, leaving 16 bases between them. The CDR3 contains 14 residues. In nucleotides, the CDR3 is TGCGCCAGCAGTGAAAGCGACCGCCAGGACACCCAGTACTTC. It codes for CASSESDRQDTQYF.

Concerning this clone itself: This CDR3 is also generated by other DNA sequences in the sample. This rearrangement joins TRBV19 to TRBJ1-1; the match to TRBD1 covers 7 bases. Germline V lookup: CDR1 LNHDA, CDR2 SQIVND (reference sequence). V was pared by 6 bases and J by 7 bases, with 11 bases of the junction left unmatched. This CDR3 is built from 14 residues. The CDR3 DNA reads TGTGCCAGTAGGTCGACAGGGAGCAGAGTTGAAGCTTTCTTT. The encoded protein is CASRSTGSRVEAFF.

The V and J genes are TRBV5-5 and TRBJ1-1; D not certain. The CDR3 extends over 14 amino acids. Germline V gene sequence: CDR1 SGHKS, CDR2 YYEKEE (reference sequence). V was trimmed by 1 base and J by 1 base, leaving 8 bases between them. The CDR3 region has the DNA TGTGCCAGCAGCTTGTATGTAGGGAACACTGAAGCTTTCTTT. Its translation: CASSLYVGNTEAFF.

This clone appeared a single time. The chain couples TRBV6-6 to TRBJ2-7, with a tentative D call TRBD2 (7 bases). Germline V gene sequence: CDR1 MNHNY, CDR2 SVGAGI (reference sequence). This CDR3 region has 16 residues. Trimming cost V 4 bases and J 7 bases, with 23 bases left between them. This CDR3 is CASSSGAGARVWEQYF. In DNA, the CDR3 is TGTGCCAGCAGTTCCGGTGCGGGGGCTCGGGTGTGGGAGCAGTACTTC.

The chain uses TRBV18 and TRBJ1-2; D gene uncertain. Trimming cost V 3 bases and J 8 bases, with 10 bases left between them. The germline V gene encodes CDR1 KGHSH and CDR2 LQKENI. The CDR3 is made up of 12 amino acids. The CDR3 loop reads CASSPMGNGYTF. The DNA for the CDR3 is TGTGCCAGCTCACCGATGGGAAACGGCTACACCTTC.

The V call is TRBV9, the J call TRBJ2-3, with D possibly matching TRBD2 (6 bases). The CDR3 runs to 18 residues. Germline V gene data show CDR1 as SGDLS and CDR2 as YYNGEE. Trimming removed 3 bases at V and 7 bases at J, with 27 bases between. The CDR3 DNA follows: TGTGCCAGCAGCGATCCGGGGGTGGCGGACCACCGGCGGAATACGCAGTATTTT. Its protein is CASSDPGVADHRRNTQYF.